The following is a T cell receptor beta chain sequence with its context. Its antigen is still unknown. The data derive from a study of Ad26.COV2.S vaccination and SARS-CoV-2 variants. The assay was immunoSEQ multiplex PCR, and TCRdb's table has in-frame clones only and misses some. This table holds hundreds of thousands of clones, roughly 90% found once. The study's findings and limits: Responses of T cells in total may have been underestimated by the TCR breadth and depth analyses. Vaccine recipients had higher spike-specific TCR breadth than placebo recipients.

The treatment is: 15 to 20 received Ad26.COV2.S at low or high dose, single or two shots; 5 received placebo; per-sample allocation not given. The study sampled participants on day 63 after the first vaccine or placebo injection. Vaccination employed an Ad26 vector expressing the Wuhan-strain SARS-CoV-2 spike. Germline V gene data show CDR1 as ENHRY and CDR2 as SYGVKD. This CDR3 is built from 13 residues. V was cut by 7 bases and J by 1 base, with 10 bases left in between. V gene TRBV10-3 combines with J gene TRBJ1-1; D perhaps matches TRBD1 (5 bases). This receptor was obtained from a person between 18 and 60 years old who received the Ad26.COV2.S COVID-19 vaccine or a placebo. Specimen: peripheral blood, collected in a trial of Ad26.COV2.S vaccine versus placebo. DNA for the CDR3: TGTGCCATCAAGGGGTATGGGAACACTGAAGCTTTCTTT. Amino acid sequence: CAIKGYGNTEAFF.